These T cell receptor beta chains were read from a single sample in a study of blood T cell repertoires in COVID-19. The method was immunoSEQ multiplex PCR; TCRdb's version includes in-frame clones alone and lacks a portion of them. Among over 150,000 clones, approximately 86% were seen once, and the ten largest hold 2% to 2.5%. Material for sequencing was PBMCs or T cells enriched from blood (not recorded which). The source of these receptors is a woman aged 25-40 years who had recovered from COVID-19. The CDR3 runs from the conserved cysteine through the conserved F or W. Fields, in order: J gene, V gene, D gene, CDR3 protein, CDR3 DNA. A D gene is named only where the DNA matches it firmly.

TRBJ2-7 TRBV6-2/TRBV6-3 - CASSFQGGTEQYF TGTGCCAGCAGTTTCCAAGGAGGGACCGAGCAGTACTTC
TRBJ2-2 TRBV7-2 TRBD1 CASSSTGTATGELFF TGTGCCAGCAGCTCAACCGGGACAGCTACCGGGGAGCTGTTTTTT
TRBJ1-1 TRBV25-1 - CASRPSGGSTEAFF TGTGCCAGCAGACCAAGCGGGGGGAGCACTGAAGCTTTCTTT
TRBJ2-1 TRBV6-5 TRBD2 CASSLRGARFF TGTGCCAGCAGTCTGCGGGGGGCCAGGTTCTTC
TRBJ1-1 TRBV7-3 TRBD1 CASSERQGADTEAFF TGTGCCAGCAGCGAACGACAGGGGGCTGACACTGAAGCTTTCTTT
TRBJ2-2 TRBV7-3 TRBD1 CASSVTGTGELFF TGTGCCAGCAGCGTGACAGGGACCGGGGAGCTGTTTTTT
TRBJ1-2 TRBV11-3 TRBD1 CASSLSGTGRGYTF TGTGCCAGCAGCTTATCCGGGACAGGTCGGGGCTACACCTTC
TRBJ1-1 TRBV4-2 TRBD1 CASSQEIAGGHRANTEAFF TGTGCCAGCAGCCAAGAGATCGCAGGGGGCCACAGGGCGAACACTGAAGCTTTCTTT
TRBJ1-1 TRBV6-5 - CASSSDSKAFF TGTGCCAGCAGCTCGGACAGTAAAGCTTTCTTT
TRBJ2-7 TRBV21-1 - CASSKWAGAPGDEQYF TGTGCCAGCAGCAAATGGGCAGGGGCCCCTGGGGATGAGCAGTACTTC
TRBJ2-4 TRBV5-1 TRBD1 CASSLGRGFPYDIQYF TGCGCCAGCAGCTTGGGCAGGGGGTTCCCCTATGACATTCAGTACTTC
TRBJ1-1 TRBV4-3 - CASSHRVLGTEAFF TGCGCCAGCAGCCACAGGGTTCTTGGCACTGAAGCTTTCTTT
TRBJ1-5 TRBV15 - CATSRGRGRSQPQHF TGTGCCACCAGCAGAGGTCGGGGTAGGTCTCAGCCCCAGCATTTT
TRBJ2-1 TRBV6-5 TRBD1 CASSRGDRIYNEQFF TGTGCCAGCAGCCGAGGGGACAGAATATACAATGAGCAGTTCTTC
TRBJ2-3 TRBV29-1 TRBD2 CSVGLAGASTDTQYF TGCAGCGTTGGACTAGCGGGGGCTAGCACAGATACGCAGTATTTT
TRBJ1-1 TRBV7-3 - CASSLQHLNTEAFF TGTGCCAGCAGCTTACAACATTTGAACACTGAAGCTTTCTTT
TRBJ2-3 TRBV9 - CASSSRTGTDTQYF TGTGCCAGCAGCAGCCGGACAGGCACAGATACGCAGTATTTT
TRBJ2-7 TRBV29-1 TRBD1 CSVETGTSSEYEQYF TGCAGCGTTGAGACAGGGACCTCAAGCGAGTACGAGCAGTACTTC
TRBJ2-7 TRBV7-8 - CASSASTGNSYEQYF TGTGCCAGCAGCGCGTCAACAGGGAATTCCTACGAGCAGTACTTC